One and the same sample provided the 16 T cell receptor beta chains below, sequenced in a study of T-cell reconstitution after alpha-beta-depleted transplantation in children. Preparing the TCRbeta library involved the use of unique molecular identifiers. TCRdb passed the PCR reads through MiXCR, listing each CDR3 protein once. The sample records about 980,000 distinct CDR3 sequences, less than 30% being singletons. The specimen comprised PBMCs, mostly from graft donor cells, sampled 360 days after TCRalphabeta/CD19-depleted stem cell transplant. The receptors originated from a boy younger than two who had a stem cell transplant for SCID, so the T cells may come from the graft donor.

The V gene is TRBV5-1, the J gene TRBJ2-5; no clear D gene. The germline CDR1 and CDR2 sequences are SGHRS and YFSETQ. Trimming left V 6 bases short and J 1 base short, with 16 bases between. The length of the CDR3 is 15 residues. CDR3: CASTPTDVTQETQYF. CDR3 bases: TGCGCCAGCACTCCCACAGACGTGACCCAAGAGACCCAGTACTTC.

The rearrangement links TRBV7-2 to TRBJ2-1, with D perhaps TRBD2 (5 bases). This CDR3 spans 17 amino acids. CDR1 is SGHTA, CDR2 FQGNSA, per germline. Trimming removed 5 bases from V and 0 bases from J, with 17 bases in between. This CDR3 reads CASSGQFSGSSYNEQFF. The CDR3 region has the DNA TGTGCCAGCAGCGGTCAATTCAGCGGAAGCTCCTACAATGAGCAGTTCTTC. The full variable domain, with the rest looked up from reference TRBV7-2 and TRBJ2-1, is GAGVSQSPSNKVTEKGKDVELRCDPISGHTALYWYRQSLGQGLEFLIYFQGNSAPDKSGLPSDRFSAERTGGSVSTLTIQRTQQEDSAVYLCASSGQFSGSSYNEQFFGPGTRLTVL.

The CDR3 sequence is CASSSVYYRDRDSKNIQYF. Here the CDR3 DNA reads TGCGCCAGCAGCTCCGTATACTACCGGGACAGAGATTCCAAAAACATTCAGTACTTC. The V call is TRBV5-1, the J call TRBJ2-4; 7 bases map to TRBD1. CDR1 and CDR2 (germline): SGHRS, YFSETQ. The CDR3 is 19 residues long. With V trimmed by 3 bases and J by 2 bases, 17 bases remained unmatched.

In this sample, this clonotype turned up a few times. The rearrangement links TRBV7-2 to TRBJ2-3, with 13 nucleotides matching TRBD2. V was pared by 3 bases and J by 3 bases, with 3 bases of the junction left unmatched. The length of the CDR3 is 16 residues. Germline-derived CDR1 and CDR2 are SGHTA and FQGNSA. The DNA of the CDR3 is TGTGCCAGCAGCTTTGGGGGACTAGCGGGGACAGATACGCAGTATTTT. Amino acids: CASSFGGLAGTDTQYF.

This clonotype was observed a few times. The chain links TRBV6-2 or TRBV6-3 to TRBJ2-2, with D possibly matching TRBD2 (6 bases). Trimming left V 7 bases short and J 6 bases short, with 18 bases between. Germline CDR1 and CDR2: MNHEY and SVGEGT. The CDR3 spans 15 residues. CDR3 nucleotides: TGTGCCAGCACCTTGGCGGGGCCTCTTCCCGGGGAGCTGTTTTTT. Residues: CASTLAGPLPGELFF.

There are a few counts of this clonotype. This chain connects TRBV18 to TRBJ1-5, with 8 bases fitting TRBD1. CDR1 is KGHSH and CDR2 is LQKENI in the germline V gene. The trim removed 4 bases at V and 3 bases at J, leaving 5 bases unmatched. The CDR3 runs to 15 residues. This CDR3 is CASSLGQALNQPQHF. For the CDR3, the DNA is TGTGCCAGCTCACTGGGACAGGCCCTCAATCAGCCCCAGCATTTT.

V is TRBV4-2 and J is TRBJ2-1; D unresolved. The germline CDR1 and CDR2 sequences are LGHNA and YNFKEQ. V was trimmed by 11 bases and J by 0 bases, leaving 8 bases between them. This CDR3 has 12 amino acids. The CDR3 is CAASTSYNEQFF. CDR3 nucleotides: TGTGCCGCAAGCACCTCCTACAATGAGCAGTTCTTC.

The chain joins TRBV12-3 or TRBV12-4 to TRBJ1-5; tentative D call: TRBD1 (6 bases). This CDR3 spans 14 amino acids. Trimming cost V 3 bases and J 4 bases, with 10 bases left between them. The CDR3 coding sequence is TGTGCCAGCAGTTTTTGGGGGCGAAATCAGCCCCAGCATTTT. It codes for CASSFWGRNQPQHF.

The rearrangement links TRBV3-1 to TRBJ2-7, with D possibly matching TRBD1 (6 bases). Germline values: CDR1 LGHDT, CDR2 YNNKEL (reference sequence). V was clipped by 1 base and J by 2 bases, with 9 bases between them. The CDR3 sequence is 14 residues long. The CDR3: CASSQGAGAYEQYF. CDR3 in DNA: TGTGCCAGCAGCCAAGGCGCAGGGGCCTACGAGCAGTACTTC.

The genes are TRBV10-3 and TRBJ2-1, with D perhaps assigned TRBD1 or TRBD2 (6 bases each). The CDR3 consists of 15 residues. Germline loops: CDR1 ENHRY, CDR2 SYGVKD. Trimming shortened V by 3 bases and J by 0 bases, and 9 bases separated the two germline ends. In DNA form, the CDR3 reads TGTGCCATCAGTGAAGGGGGGACCTCCTACAATGAGCAGTTCTTC. It specifies CAISEGGTSYNEQFF.

This clonotype was recorded a few times. The genes are TRBV20-1 and TRBJ2-7; 8 nucleotides align to TRBD1. This CDR3 is 13 amino acids long. Looked up from germline, CDR1 is DFQATT and CDR2 is SNEGSKA (reference sequence). The ends lost 3 bases at V and 4 bases at J; junction bases unmatched: 5. CDR3 region: CSASQGARYEQYF. CDR3 DNA sequence: TGCAGTGCTAGTCAGGGGGCAAGGTACGAGCAGTACTTC.

CDR3 region: CASSRRRDESSPLHF. The CDR3 DNA reads as TGCGCCAGCAGCCGGCGTCGGGACGAGAGTTCACCCCTCCACTTT. This sequence joins TRBV5-1 and TRBJ1-6, with a weak D call TRBD1 (5 bases). Germline CDR1 reads SGHRS; CDR2 reads YFSETQ. The CDR3 covers 15 residues. V was pared by 4 bases and J by 9 bases, with 17 bases between.

The V and J genes are TRBV5-5 and TRBJ2-2; D gene uncertain. Trimming stripped 4 bases from V and 2 bases from J, with 15 bases between. Germline V lookup: CDR1 SGHKS, CDR2 YYEKEE (reference sequence). CDR3 length: 16 residues. CDR3 loop: CASSRNSFLNTGELFF. The CDR3 DNA reads as TGTGCCAGCAGCCGCAACTCCTTCCTAAACACCGGGGAGCTGTTTTTT.

This chain uses TRBV4-3 with TRBJ2-7; TRBD2 aligns across 7 bases. This CDR3 spans 18 amino acids. Germline trimming cut 4 bases from V and 0 bases from J; bases unmatched to any gene: 15. Germline assignment: CDR1 LGHNA and CDR2 YSLEER. The CDR3 sequence is CASSPWKVASGSSYEQYF. CDR3 coding DNA: TGCGCCAGCAGCCCATGGAAGGTGGCTAGCGGAAGCTCCTACGAGCAGTACTTC.

The chain combines TRBV5-1 with TRBJ2-7, with 7 bases lining up with TRBD2. There are 14 residues in the CDR3. The germline V gene encodes CDR1 SGHRS and CDR2 YFSETQ. Trimming removed 4 bases from V and 2 bases from J; junction bases left unmatched: 6. The CDR3 nucleotides read TGCGCCAGCAGCCCTGCGGGAGTTGCCTACGAGCAGTACTTC. Amino acid sequence: CASSPAGVAYEQYF.

The chain joins TRBV20-1 to TRBJ2-3; a possible D gene is TRBD2 (6 bases). The V end lost 4 bases, the J end lost 3 bases, and 14 bases lay between the germline ends. Germline lookup yields CDR1 DFQATT and CDR2 SNEGSKA (reference sequence). The length of the CDR3 is 14 residues. The CDR3 sequence: CSANPSDPTDTQYF. Written as DNA, the CDR3 is TGCAGTGCTAATCCTAGCGACCCGACAGATACGCAGTATTTT.